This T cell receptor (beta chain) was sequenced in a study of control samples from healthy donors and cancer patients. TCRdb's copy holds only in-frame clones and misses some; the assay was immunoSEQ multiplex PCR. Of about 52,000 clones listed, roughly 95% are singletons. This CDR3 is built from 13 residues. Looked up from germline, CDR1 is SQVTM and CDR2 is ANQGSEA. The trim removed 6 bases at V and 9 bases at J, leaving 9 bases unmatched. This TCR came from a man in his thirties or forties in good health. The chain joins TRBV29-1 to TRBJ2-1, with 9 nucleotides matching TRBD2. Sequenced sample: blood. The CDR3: CSVLAGSLSEQFF. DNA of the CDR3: TGCAGCGTCCTAGCGGGATCCCTGAGTGAGCAGTTCTTC.